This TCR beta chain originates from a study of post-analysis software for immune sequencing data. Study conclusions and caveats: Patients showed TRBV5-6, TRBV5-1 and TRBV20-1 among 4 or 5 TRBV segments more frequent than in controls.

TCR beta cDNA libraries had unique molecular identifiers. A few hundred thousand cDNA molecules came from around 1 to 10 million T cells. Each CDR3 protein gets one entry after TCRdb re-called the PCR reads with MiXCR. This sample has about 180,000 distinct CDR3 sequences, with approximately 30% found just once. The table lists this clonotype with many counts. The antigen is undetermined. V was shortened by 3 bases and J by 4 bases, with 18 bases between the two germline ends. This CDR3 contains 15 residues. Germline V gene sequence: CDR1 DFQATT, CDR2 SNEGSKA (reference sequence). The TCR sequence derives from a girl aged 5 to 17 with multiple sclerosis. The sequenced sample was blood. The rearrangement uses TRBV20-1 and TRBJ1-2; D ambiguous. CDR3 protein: CSASLVVGSGYGYTF. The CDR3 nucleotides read TGCAGTGCTAGCTTGGTTGTGGGCAGCGGCTATGGCTACACCTTC.